A single TCR beta chain is shown here with its context. The source of the sample is a study of PD-L1 blockade in urothelial cancer. Study as a whole: Researchers looked at the blood 3 weeks (second dose) and 6 weeks after treatment began.

Time point defined: pretreatment peripheral blood. Germline lookup yields CDR1 MNHNS and CDR2 SASEGT. The J segment lost 5 bases and the V segment lost 2 bases, leaving 7 bases of the junction unmatched. The CDR3 is 16 residues long. Generated by immunoSEQ multiplex PCR, the TCRdb table keeps only in-frame clones and is missing some. Of 35,000 to 40,000 clones listed, roughly 80% were seen once; the top ten hold about 6.8%. V gene TRBV6-1 combines with J gene TRBJ2-1; 9 bases agree with TRBD2. The TCR sequence derives from a man aged 60 to 75 with urothelial cancer. The sequencing used PBMCs, collected around atezolizumab (anti-PD-L1) treatment. The CDR3 is CASSETLGLADNEQFF. The CDR3 coding sequence is TGTGCCAGCAGTGAAACGTTGGGACTAGCTGACAATGAGCAGTTCTTC.